These T cell receptor beta chains were read from a single sample in a study of Ad26.COV2.S vaccination and SARS-CoV-2 variants. Libraries were prepared by immunoSEQ multiplex PCR; TCRdb keeps only in-frame clonotypes and omits some of them. This sample has 300,000 to 350,000 clones, with about 82% found just once. The source material was peripheral blood, sampled in a trial of Ad26.COV2.S vaccine versus placebo. These receptors were taken from a person between 18 and 65 years old who received the Ad26.COV2.S COVID-19 vaccine or a placebo. CDR3s leave out the opening cysteine and the closing phenylalanine or tryptophan. Size is stated for part of the rows, as once, few or many counts, or as a class when the clone is expanded.

v_call: TRBV5-6; clone_size: NA; j_call: TRBJ2-1; cdr3_aa: ASSSPPIAGGPPYNEQF
v_call: TRBV2; clone_size: NA; j_call: TRBJ1-1; cdr3_aa: ASRDIQGTPTGAF
v_call: TRBV5-1; clone_size: NA; j_call: TRBJ1-1; cdr3_aa: ASYEQGVRTEAF
v_call: TRBV15; clone_size: NA; j_call: TRBJ2-3; cdr3_aa: ATSSGGPQQGARGTQY
v_call: TRBV30; clone_size: NA; j_call: TRBJ1-2; cdr3_aa: AWSVLQGYGYT
v_call: TRBV4-1; clone_size: NA; j_call: TRBJ2-1; cdr3_aa: ASSQSGGDYNEQF
v_call: TRBV5-4; clone_size: once; j_call: TRBJ2-1; cdr3_aa: ASSLRGGPHNEQF
v_call: TRBV9; clone_size: NA; j_call: TRBJ1-2; cdr3_aa: ASSVAANKEGYT
v_call: TRBV7-6; clone_size: NA; j_call: TRBJ1-1; cdr3_aa: ASSLGFGGGGPLGFTEAF
v_call: TRBV4-2; clone_size: NA; j_call: TRBJ2-2; cdr3_aa: ASSQDPAGGPGTGELF
v_call: TRBV7-2; clone_size: NA; j_call: TRBJ1-5; cdr3_aa: ASSFRQGGNQPQH
v_call: TRBV19; clone_size: NA; j_call: TRBJ1-2; cdr3_aa: ASSNTWDSYGYT
v_call: TRBV30; clone_size: once; j_call: TRBJ2-5; cdr3_aa: AWRVEAGGLGTQY
v_call: TRBV4-3; clone_size: few; j_call: TRBJ1-2; cdr3_aa: ASSQDPQGRDYGYT
v_call: TRBV2; clone_size: NA; j_call: TRBJ2-7; cdr3_aa: ASSERDRSY
v_call: TRBV19; clone_size: NA; j_call: TRBJ2-7; cdr3_aa: ASSIGGTGIPYEQY
v_call: TRBV29-1; clone_size: NA; j_call: TRBJ2-2; cdr3_aa: SVPGPSNTGELF
v_call: TRBV4-3; clone_size: NA; j_call: TRBJ1-2; cdr3_aa: ASSQDLGREDYGYT
v_call: TRBV18; clone_size: NA; j_call: TRBJ2-1; cdr3_aa: ASSPRGGQRNEQF
v_call: TRBV12-3/TRBV12-4; clone_size: NA; j_call: TRBJ1-2; cdr3_aa: ASSSPGGYGYT
v_call: TRBV5-1; clone_size: NA; j_call: TRBJ2-1; cdr3_aa: ASSLGVPEDEQF
v_call: TRBV11-2; clone_size: NA; j_call: TRBJ1-1; cdr3_aa: ASSFGDRPTEAF
v_call: TRBV2; clone_size: NA; j_call: TRBJ2-5; cdr3_aa: ASSERRRETQY
v_call: TRBV27; clone_size: NA; j_call: TRBJ1-2; cdr3_aa: ASSQTGGWVYGYT
v_call: TRBV5-1; clone_size: NA; j_call: TRBJ2-1; cdr3_aa: ASSLAISGGLGDNEQF
v_call: TRBV30; clone_size: NA; j_call: TRBJ1-2; cdr3_aa: AWKSKNNYGYT
v_call: TRBV5-4; clone_size: NA; j_call: TRBJ2-2; cdr3_aa: ASSWGLAGNTGELF
v_call: TRBV28; clone_size: NA; j_call: TRBJ1-5; cdr3_aa: AGRGSNQPQH
v_call: TRBV29-1; clone_size: once; j_call: TRBJ1-2; cdr3_aa: SVGDNYGYT
v_call: TRBV6-5; clone_size: NA; j_call: TRBJ1-1; cdr3_aa: ASSYSWTVNTEAF
v_call: TRBV12-5; clone_size: NA; j_call: TRBJ2-5; cdr3_aa: ASGETPKKTSGGALTYQETQY
v_call: TRBV27; clone_size: NA; j_call: TRBJ2-1; cdr3_aa: ASSLSGTSGFGSYNEQF
v_call: TRBV2; clone_size: NA; j_call: TRBJ1-4; cdr3_aa: ASRELTLQGTNEKLF
v_call: TRBV7-9; clone_size: NA; j_call: TRBJ2-1; cdr3_aa: ASSFWGRANEQF
v_call: TRBV27; clone_size: NA; j_call: TRBJ2-7; cdr3_aa: ASRVPGLAGGSYEQY
v_call: TRBV3-1/TRBV3-2; clone_size: NA; j_call: TRBJ1-3; cdr3_aa: ASSQDKESSGNTIY
v_call: TRBV20-1; clone_size: NA; j_call: TRBJ2-5; cdr3_aa: SARDGEPQY
v_call: TRBV29-1; clone_size: NA; j_call: TRBJ2-7; cdr3_aa: SVSGTSSYEQY
v_call: TRBV6-5; clone_size: NA; j_call: TRBJ1-1; cdr3_aa: ASSYGSGGTEAF
v_call: TRBV18; clone_size: NA; j_call: TRBJ1-1; cdr3_aa: ASSQIFRSREGTEAF
v_call: TRBV3-1/TRBV3-2; clone_size: NA; j_call: TRBJ1-3; cdr3_aa: ASSQPKTGAGNTIY
v_call: TRBV25-1; clone_size: NA; j_call: TRBJ1-4; cdr3_aa: ASSDPGLSAKLF